A single sample gave rise to the 18 T cell receptor beta chains below, sequenced in a study of early T cells in non-severe SARS-CoV-2 infection (dated by TCRdb to the early 2020s). The library was generated by 5' RACE. Reads for this sample came from a NextSeq 500. The public reads were reanalyzed by TCRdb: fastp trimming at Q25, MiXCR alignment, in-frame beta chains only. Every entry covers one CDR3 protein and lists the most common genes and DNA from its rows. The sample contains roughly 34,000 distinct CDR3 sequences, around 4.5% of them found a single time. The ten biggest clones cover 5.9% of the sample. Material: whole blood. Receptor source: an adult who was a healthcare worker with PCR-confirmed SARS-CoV-2 infection or an uninfected control (not recorded which).

This clonotype was counted ten times or more. This chain links TRBV20-1 with TRBJ2-5; D gene uncertain. Trimming took 0 bases from V and 13 from J, leaving 9 bases between them. Germline-derived CDR1 and CDR2 are DFQATT and SNEGSKA (reference sequence). CDR3 length: 10 amino acids. CDR3 region: CSARDPPWYF. The CDR3 DNA reads TGCAGTGCTAGAGATCCCCCCTGGTACTTC.

This clonotype came up many times. V gene TRBV5-1 combines with J gene TRBJ2-1; unclear D gene. CDR3 length: 13 residues. Germline CDR1 and CDR2: SGHRS and YFSETQ. The V end was cut by 2 bases, the J end by 6 bases, with 9 bases between. The CDR3 spells CASSFNDPNEQFF. CDR3 nucleotides: TGCGCCAGCAGCTTCAATGACCCCAATGAGCAGTTCTTC.

This clonotype was observed many times. The chain employs TRBV15 and TRBJ1-1; D is unresolved. Trimming left V 0 bases short and J 4 bases short, with 15 bases between. Germline V gene data show CDR1 as LNHNV and CDR2 as YYDKDF (reference sequence). The CDR3 has 16 amino acids. Written as DNA, the CDR3 is TGTGCCACCAGCAGAGATTGGCGGCTTTCGGGCACTGAAGCTTTCTTT. Its translation is CATSRDWRLSGTEAFF.

The table lists this clonotype with a few counts. V gene TRBV7-2 combines with J gene TRBJ2-3, with 9 bases fitting TRBD2. CDR3 length: 15 residues. V lost 6 bases and J lost 9; bases outside the gene matches: 13. The V gene's germline CDR1 is SGHTA and CDR2 FQGNSA. CDR3 region: CASSPPAGGRGTQYF. For the CDR3, the DNA is TGTGCCAGCAGTCCCCCGGCGGGGGGGCGGGGGACGCAGTATTTT.

This clonotype was observed a handful of times. The chain carries TRBV7-2 and TRBJ1-1; possible D gene TRBD1, 6 bases. Germline-derived CDR1 and CDR2 are SGHTA and FQGNSA. This CDR3 contains 17 residues. Trimming removed 5 bases from V and 2 bases from J, with 21 bases in between. CDR3 amino acids: CASSPSSRGGGNTEAFF. The CDR3 DNA follows: TGTGCCAGCAGCCCCTCATCCAGGGGAGGAGGAAACACTGAAGCTTTCTTT.

J is TRBJ1-4 and V is TRBV6-6; D gene uncertain. CDR1 and CDR2 from the germline V gene are MNHNY and SVGAGI (reference sequence). Trimming took off 6 bases at V and 5 bases at J, with 13 bases between the two ends. The CDR3 has 14 amino acids. The CDR3 region is CASSPRVGNEKLFF. The CDR3 DNA reads as TGTGCCAGCAGCCCACGAGTGGGAAATGAAAAACTGTTTTTT.

The sample holds many counts of this clonotype. The junction departs from the called germline gene at one end, perhaps through a read error. The rearrangement joins TRBV28 to TRBJ2-7, with 10 positions matching TRBD2. The germline V gene encodes CDR1 MDHEN and CDR2 SYDVKM. The CDR3 is 12 residues long. The CDR3 here is CASSLPGLAFKF. The CDR3 DNA reads TGTGCCAGCAGTTTACCGGGACTAGCGTTCAAGTTC.

This clonotype was seen only a few times. This chain uses TRBV12-3 or TRBV12-4 with TRBJ2-7; 9 nucleotides line up with TRBD2. The CDR3 is 14 residues long. The junction had 3 bases not matched to a gene; V was cut back by 3 bases and J by 3 bases. CDR3 coding DNA: TGTGCCAGCAGTTTCGAGACTAGCGGCTACGAGCAGTACTTC. This codes for CASSFETSGYEQYF.

This clonotype occurred many times. The V call is TRBV5-1, the J call TRBJ1-4; 9 bases fit TRBD1. Germline CDR1 SGHRS, CDR2 YFSETQ. This CDR3 region has 14 residues. V lost 7 bases and J lost 4; bases outside the gene matches: 5. The CDR3 region is CASRRGQGNEKLFF. CDR3 DNA sequence: TGCGCCAGCCGGCGGGGACAGGGTAATGAAAAACTGTTTTTT.

This clonotype appeared a few times. The chain employs TRBV6-5 and TRBJ2-3, with 8 bases that match TRBD1. Trimming cost V 6 bases and J 1 base; bases outside gene matches: 3. The CDR3 extends over 14 amino acids. Germline assignment: CDR1 MNHEY and CDR2 SVGAGI. In DNA, the CDR3 is TGTGCCAGCAGGGCGGACAGGGGCACAGATACGCAGTATTTT. Translating gives CASRADRGTDTQYF.

This clonotype was counted many times. The chain links TRBV7-9 to TRBJ2-1; a possible D gene is TRBD2 (6 bases). The CDR3 runs to 12 residues. Germline V gives CDR1 SEHNR, CDR2 FQNEAQ (reference sequence). V was trimmed by 8 bases and J by 5 bases, leaving 10 bases between them. CDR3 in DNA: TGTGCCAGCGGGAGGAGAGACAATGAGCAGTTCTTC. Residues: CASGRRDNEQFF. Combining the CDR3 with reference TRBV7-9 and TRBJ2-1 gives the whole variable domain DTGVSQNPRHKITKRGQNVTFRCDPISEHNRLYWYRQTLGQGPEFLTYFQNEAQLEKSRLLSDRFSAERPKGSFSTLEIQRTEQGDSAMYLCASGRRDNEQFFGPGTRLTVL.

This clonotype was seen only a few times. CDR3: CASSDAGQRPDYTQYF. The CDR3 DNA is TGTGCCAGCAGTGATGCTGGACAGAGACCAGATTATACGCAGTATTTT. This sequence joins TRBV25-1 and TRBJ2-3, with D perhaps TRBD1 (6 bases). The V end was cut by 3 bases, the J end by 7 bases, with 20 bases between. Germline loops: CDR1 MGHDK, CDR2 SYGVNS. The CDR3 is 16 residues long.

About this clonotype: A clone one base away is much larger, so this may be a read error. Because the CDR3 is missing its conserved closing phenylalanine or tryptophan, this is likely a read error. This chain links TRBV10-3 with TRBJ2-5; D ambiguous. CDR1 and CDR2 from the germline V gene are ENHRY and SYGVKD. The CDR3 has 13 residues. V was shortened by 4 bases and J by 1 base, with 7 bases between the two germline ends. CDR3 residues: CAISARTQETQYS. The CDR3 region has the DNA TGTGCCATCAGTGCACGAACCCAAGAGACCCAGTACTCC.

This clonotype has at least ten counts. The chain is built from TRBV27 and TRBJ1-1; D is uncertain. The germline gives CDR1 MNHEY, CDR2 SMNVEV (reference sequence). Trimming took 7 bases from V and 3 from J, leaving 9 bases between them. The CDR3 is 12 residues long. The CDR3 loop reads CASKMGHTEAFF. Written as DNA, the CDR3 is TGTGCCAGCAAGATGGGTCACACTGAAGCTTTCTTT.

This clonotype has a count of ten or more. The gene calls are TRBV7-9 and TRBJ1-1; no clear D. The V gene lost 4 bases and the J gene lost 0 bases, with 12 bases spanning the gap. Germline CDR1 and CDR2: SEHNR and FQNEAQ (reference sequence). The CDR3 spans 15 residues. CDR3 protein: CASSWGVGLNTEAFF. In DNA form, the CDR3 reads TGTGCCAGCAGCTGGGGTGTAGGGTTGAACACTGAAGCTTTCTTT.

Regarding this clonotype: Since a much larger clone is just one base distant, this may be a read error. V gene TRBV11-3 combines with J gene TRBJ2-5; 7 positions match TRBD1. CDR1 and CDR2 (germline): SGHNT, YENEEA. The length of the CDR3 is 15 residues. The CDR3 protein is CASSPGQQNQGTQYF. DNA for the CDR3: TGTGCCAGCAGCCCGGGACAGCAGAACCAAGGGACCCAGTACTTC.

This clonotype was observed many times. This rearrangement joins TRBV29-1 to TRBJ1-5, with D possibly being TRBD1 (5 bases). This CDR3 contains 12 residues. V was pared by 4 bases and J by 3 bases, with 7 bases between. Germline loops: CDR1 SQVTM, CDR2 ANQGSEA. The CDR3 bases are TGCAGCGTTGGGGGCCTCAATCAGCCCCAGCATTTT. Translating gives CSVGGLNQPQHF.

This clonotype was counted many times. This chain uses TRBV20-1 with TRBJ2-5, with 7 bases matching TRBD1. The CDR3 has 15 residues. The germline V gene has CDR1 DFQATT and CDR2 SNEGSKA (reference sequence). Germline trimming cut 4 bases from V and 1 base from J; bases unmatched to any gene: 9. The CDR3 DNA reads TGCAGTGCTACCAGGGACAGTTTTACCCAAGAGACCCAGTACTTC. Protein product: CSATRDSFTQETQYF.